This entry lists 11 T cell receptor beta chains sequenced from one sample in a study of tumor-infiltrating lymphocytes in primary liver carcinoma. From 500 ng total RNA, TCR beta cDNA was generated with a primer in the constant region. Library construction for TCR beta comprised three nested multiplex PCR rounds performed with slightly modified ARM-PCR. The study ran its first two PCR rounds for 9 to 10 cycles each, using TRBV1-TRBV30 forward primers and a C-beta reverse primer. TCRdb analysed the multiplex PCR reads with MiXCR anew, one entry per CDR3 protein. The sample holds about 60,000 distinct CDR3 sequences; around 69% are singletons and the top ten take around 44%. RNA and DNA were co-extracted from about 19-30 mg of unsorted bulk tissue. The sequencing sample was made of liver tumor tissue from sampling region 4. Noted subset: tumor region T4, right-lateral pole. The source is a man aged 40-49 years with primary liver carcinoma and hepatitis B virus infection.

The chain recombines TRBV7-8 with TRBJ2-1, with D perhaps assigned TRBD1 or TRBD2 (5 bases each). The V gene's germline CDR1 is SGHVS and CDR2 FQNEAQ. The CDR3 consists of 13 residues. Trimming pared 9 bases from V and 10 bases from J, leaving 19 bases between. CDR3: CASSPGRAGEQFF. The CDR3, as DNA: TGTGCCAGTAGCCCAGGGCGGGCCGGGGAGCAGTTCTTC.

This clonotype has just a few counts. Compared with germline, one end of the junction differs, possibly owing to a read error. The chain combines TRBV6-1 with TRBJ2-5, with D tentatively TRBD1 or TRBD2 (5 bases each). Germline V CDR1 and CDR2: MNHNS, SASEGT. The CDR3 is 15 amino acids. CDR3 sequence reads: CPSSPERGMVQTQYF. DNA for the CDR3: TGTCCCAGCAGCCCCGAGAGGGGTATGGTGCAGACCCAGTACTTC.

Concerning this clonotype itself: Because it lacks the conserved phenylalanine or tryptophan at the end, this CDR3 is likely a read error. It is unclear where the CDR3 begins or ends on the DNA, so no DNA is shown, and the CDR3 is as TCRdb lists it. The V gene is TRBV4-1, the J gene TRBJ2-1; TRBD1 is taken as the D call from the table, unchecked against the DNA. Inclusive of both ends, the CDR3 amounts to 10 amino acids. The germline CDR1 and CDR2 sequences are MGHRA and YSYEKL. The CDR3 sequence: CASSAGQEFL.

On this clonotype itself: One end of the junction varies from germline; a read error may be responsible. The DNA for the CDR3 is TGTACCAGCAGTCCGACAGGGGGACCCTACGAGCAGTATTTC. This encodes CTSSPTGGPYEQYF. The chain uses TRBV28 and TRBJ2-7; TRBD1 matches 9 bases. The V gene's germline CDR1 is MDHEN and CDR2 SYDVKM. The CDR3 covers 14 residues.

This clonotype appeared a single time. This could be a read error, since a much larger clone is one nucleotide away. The chain is built from TRBV29-1 and TRBJ2-7; 14 bases map to TRBD2. This CDR3 is 13 amino acids long. Germline V lookup: CDR1 SQVTM, CDR2 ANQGSEA. CDR3: CTGRLAGGHEWYF. In DNA form, the CDR3 reads TGCACCGGGCGACTAGCGGGAGGGCACGAGTGGTACTTC.

CDR3: CATGQGTTNEKLFF. For the CDR3, the DNA is TGTGCCACAGGACAGGGCACAACTAATGAAAAACTGTTTTTT. The rearrangement uses TRBV12-3 or TRBV12-4 and TRBJ1-4; 8 bases are shared with TRBD1. Losses at the gene ends were 10 bases for V and 0 bases for J; bases not matched to a gene: 4. The CDR3 has 14 amino acids.

Many counts were recorded for this clonotype. The J gene is TRBJ1-2, the V gene TRBV11-3, with a possible D match to TRBD1 (6 bases). V lost 4 bases and J lost 4, with 10 bases in between. The CDR3 has 13 residues. Germline lookup yields CDR1 SGHNT and CDR2 YENEEA. CDR3 residues: CASSSQGTYGYTF. Written as DNA, the CDR3 is TGTGCCAGCAGCTCACAGGGAACCTATGGCTACACCTTC.

This clonotype was observed many times. V gene TRBV29-1 combines with J gene TRBJ2-1, with 7 positions matching TRBD1. The J segment lost 12 bases and the V segment lost 5 bases, leaving 10 bases of the junction unmatched. CDR3 length: 12 residues. The germline gives CDR1 SQVTM, CDR2 ANQGSEA. In DNA form, the CDR3 reads TGCAGCGTTAAAATCCCGGGACAGTTGCAGTTCTTC. It yields the protein CSVKIPGQLQFF.

Concerning this clonotype itself: A much larger clone is a single base away; this may be a read error. V usage is TRBV6-2 or TRBV6-3 and J usage is TRBJ2-7, with D perhaps TRBD2 (6 bases). The CDR3 extends over 15 amino acids. Trimming stripped 8 bases from V and 2 bases from J, with 19 bases between. From germline, CDR1 is MNHEY and CDR2 SVGEGT. The chain's CDR3 is CASGERGGTTYEQYF. As DNA, the CDR3 is TGTGCCAGCGGGGAAAGGGGCGGGACCACCTACGAGCAGTACTTC.

This clonotype was counted at least ten times. The junction shows a germline mismatch at one end, possibly a read error. V is TRBV29-1 and J is TRBJ2-5, with D unclear. This CDR3 is built from 12 residues. The V gene's germline CDR1 is SQVTM and CDR2 ANQGSEA. In DNA form, the CDR3 reads TGCAGCGCCGCGACTTTCCAAGAGACCCAGTGCTTC. Protein: CSAATFQETQCF.

To note about this clonotype: Its ends do not fully match the called genes, so a read error is possible. The J gene is TRBJ1-4, the V gene TRBV14, with D hard to call. This CDR3 comprises 17 residues. CDR1 and CDR2 (germline): SGHDN, FVKESK. CDR3 sequence: CASSQDFRDSSNEKLFF. As DNA, the CDR3 is TGTGCCAGCAGTCAAGATTTCCGGGATAGTTCAAATGAAAAACTGTTTTTT.